This T cell receptor (beta chain) was profiled in a study of CD8 T cells in ankylosing spondylitis (dated by TCRdb to the late 2010s). Concerning the study at large: To find TCR variants linked to disease, the study profiled T cell receptor beta repertoires in ankylosing spondylitis patients and healthy donors. The full study cohort was made up of about 25 ankylosing spondylitis patients and about a hundred healthy donors. Peripheral blood samples were taken, and synovial fluid was additionally collected from ankylosing spondylitis patients. Overall study outcomes, separate from this receptor: The disease-linked clones were reported as significantly enriched in matched synovial fluid samples from ankylosing spondylitis patients. In peripheral blood, the disease-linked clones were found at relatively low frequencies and had a CD8+ phenotype. A TCR beta motif made up of fewer than 10 highly homologous amino acid variants appeared to be characteristic of blood from ankylosing spondylitis patients. Some TCR beta motif variants had previously been reported in synovial fluid and blood of reactive arthritis patients, which suggested common disease-initiation mechanisms.

At the junction V is shortened by 1 base and J by 5 bases, with 8 bases in between. The germline V gene provides CDR1 LGHNT and CDR2 FRNRAP. The CDR3 starts with the cysteine, ends with the phenylalanine, and has 13 residues. Only the CDR3 portion is preserved as DNA: 39 bases, with reading frame beginning at the first base. This clonotype appeared a few times. The specificity of this receptor is unknown. Base-call qualities are not available, and no considerably larger clone is one nucleotide away. The sequencing machine was an Illumina HiSeq 2500. TCR beta libraries were prepared by quantitative 5'-RACE with molecular barcodes. On the study's bioinformatics: Disease-linked TCR variants were identified with a new computational method built on a probabilistic model of VDJ rearrangement. TCRdb reanalyzed the raw reads on its own, using fastp at Q25 for trimming and MiXCR for clone calling, and kept in-frame beta chains. One record per CDR3 amino acid sequence lists the most common genes and DNA. TCRdb's processing, not the authors' own work, is the source of the V and J calls. Counted in this sample were around 140,000 distinct CDR3 sequences; about a sixth of them appeared once. In total, the top ten clones hold 30% to 35% of the sample.

Here the chain combines TRBV12-5 and TRBJ2-5; the D gene is possibly TRBD1 or TRBD2, with 5 bases matching each. Sequencing was performed on blood, either unsorted or a sorted T cell fraction (not recorded which). This sequence originates from a male donor with ankylosing spondylitis. For the CDR3, the sequence is CASGLAGPETQYF. The sequence in DNA is TGTGCTAGTGGTTTGGCGGGACCGGAGACCCAGTACTTC.